These 10 T cell receptor beta chains share one sample of origin, sequenced in a study of T cells expressing NK-cell markers. With the 5' RACE reads reprocessed, TCRdb shows one record per CDR3 protein and no DNA. Its listing shows 150,000 or so distinct CDR3 sequences. The sample was blood T cells: a sorted CD56 or NKG2C T cell subset, CD4+ or CD8+ T cells, or bulk PBMC T cells (not recorded which). These receptor sequences come from a woman aged 18-70 years in good health.

The V gene is TRBV29-1, the J gene TRBJ2-2; no DNA is available, so the TRBD2 call from TCRdb remains unchecked. The CDR3 is 16 residues long. In germline, CDR1 is SQVTM, CDR2 ANQGSEA. The CDR3 reads CSVETSGGANTGELFF.

J is TRBJ2-7 and V is TRBV5-1. The CDR3 has 16 amino acids. The germline CDR1 and CDR2 sequences are SGHRS and YFSETQ. The CDR3 here is CASSLGLGRAAYEQYF.

The chain recombines TRBV3-1 with TRBJ2-1; the TCRdb D gene call, TRBD1, has no DNA to confirm it. CDR3 size: 14 residues. CDR1 and CDR2 from the germline V gene are LGHDT and YNNKEL (reference sequence). The chain's CDR3 is CASSQGRGTDEQFF.

The chain links TRBV15 to TRBJ1-2; the TRBD1 assignment by TCRdb is unverifiable without DNA. This CDR3 contains 13 residues. Germline V CDR1 and CDR2: LNHNV, YYDKDF (reference sequence). This chain's CDR3 is CATSTGTAPSRTF.

This chain joins TRBV20-1 and TRBJ2-1; checking the TCRdb D call of TRBD2 is not possible without DNA. Germline loops: CDR1 DFQATT, CDR2 SNEGSKA (reference sequence). The CDR3 totals 14 residues. The CDR3 sequence is CSAFGLAVYNEQFF.

The chain has TRBV20-1 and TRBJ1-6. The CDR3 spans 14 residues. The germline V gene encodes CDR1 DFQATT and CDR2 SNEGSKA (reference sequence). The chain's CDR3 is CSARDRIKNSPLHF.

J is TRBJ1-1 and V is TRBV3-1. Germline V gives CDR1 LGHDT, CDR2 YNNKEL (reference sequence). This CDR3 spans 14 amino acids. The CDR3 loop is CASSQEVQRTEAFF.

The V call is TRBV24-1, the J call TRBJ2-3; TCRdb selects TRBD1, and the lack of DNA leaves this call unchecked. The CDR3 contains 13 residues. The germline V gene encodes CDR1 KGHDR and CDR2 SFDVKD. CDR3 protein: CATSEFGGDTQYF.

The gene calls are TRBV5-1 and TRBJ2-3; TCRdb outputs TRBD2, but without DNA this stays unchecked. The CDR3 contains 16 residues. Germline V gene lookup returns CDR1 SGHRS and CDR2 YFSETQ. The CDR3 loop is CASFEGLADSTDTQYF.

The chain carries TRBV5-1 and TRBJ2-7; TCRdb gives TRBD1 as the D gene, but with no DNA this cannot be confirmed. Looked up from germline, CDR1 is SGHRS and CDR2 is YFSETQ. CDR3 length: 14 residues. CDR3 amino acids: CASSQSGGTYEQYF.